This T cell receptor (beta chain) was documented in a study of T cells in women clearing cervical HPV infection. Turning to the study itself: HLA type stays a possible confounder, typing being limited.

Cervical HPV DNA detected by MY09/MY11 PCR, typed by dot-blot. Note on this clone: Its antigen is undetermined.

Overall study findings and caveats: Combining TCR richness with V gene abundances gave 0.65 to 0.85 AUC.

Using immunoSEQ multiplex PCR, the repertoire was profiled, and TCRdb retains in-frame clones only, with some absent. The sample has over 30,000 clones. This TCR came from a woman aged 18 to 69 with a cervical HPV16 infection that either progressed to CIN3+ or cleared (not recorded which). Specimen: blood buffy coat.

CDR3 bases read: TGCAGCGCCGGGGACAGGCAAGAGACC. Translated, it gives CSAGDRQET. The full CDR3 is CSAGDRQETQYF. The chain has TRBV29-1 and TRBJ2-5; 8 bases fit TRBD1. The read terminates 3 residues before the CDR3 end, so the remaining end is supplied by the germline J gene. This CDR3 has 12 amino acids. The junction had 3 bases not matched to a gene; V was cut back by 7 bases and J by 2 bases. Germline lookup yields CDR1 SQVTM and CDR2 ANQGSEA.